The rows below give T cell receptor beta chains drawn from one sample of a study of CD8 T cells in Susac syndrome. MiXCR, applied by TCRdb to the immunoSEQ multiplex PCR reads, yields one record per CDR3 protein. The table has under 200,000 distinct CDR3 sequences, around 94% seen once. Sequencing was performed on CD4+ T cells from PBMCs. Receptors originate from a human donor in good health. Both conserved end residues are part of each CDR3. Each record gives: D gene, J gene, clone size, V gene, CDR3 DNA, CDR3 protein. A D gene is named only where the DNA matches it firmly. Where a row states a size, it is once, few, many or the class of an expanded clone; other rows omit it.

D gene: TRBD1
J gene: TRBJ1-2
clone size: .
V gene: TRBV6-6
CDR3 DNA: TGTGCCAGCAGTTTTACAGGGGATGGCTACACCTTC
CDR3 protein: CASSFTGDGYTF

D gene: .
J gene: TRBJ2-1
clone size: .
V gene: TRBV20-1
CDR3 DNA: TGCAGTGTTACTCAAGGGTCCGATGAGCAGTTCTTC
CDR3 protein: CSVTQGSDEQFF

D gene: .
J gene: TRBJ2-3
clone size: .
V gene: TRBV7-2
CDR3 DNA: TGTGCCAGCAGCCCGGTGAGACGCACAGATACGCAGTATTTT
CDR3 protein: CASSPVRRTDTQYF

D gene: TRBD2
J gene: TRBJ2-1
clone size: .
V gene: TRBV15
CDR3 DNA: TGTGCCACCAGCAGATCTCCGGGACTAGCGGACAATGAGCAGTTCTTC
CDR3 protein: CATSRSPGLADNEQFF

D gene: .
J gene: TRBJ1-1
clone size: .
V gene: TRBV29-1
CDR3 DNA: TGCAGCGTTGAAGGCAGGGTGGGCACTGAAGCTTTCTTT
CDR3 protein: CSVEGRVGTEAFF

D gene: .
J gene: TRBJ2-7
clone size: .
V gene: TRBV21-1
CDR3 DNA: TGTGCCAGCAGCATAAAGGGCCTTCATGAGGAAGAGCAGTACTTC
CDR3 protein: CASSIKGLHEEEQYF

D gene: .
J gene: TRBJ2-3
clone size: .
V gene: TRBV4-3
CDR3 DNA: TGCGCCAGCAGCCCGACAGGCTCTCTAGCAGATACGCAGTATTTT
CDR3 protein: CASSPTGSLADTQYF

D gene: .
J gene: TRBJ2-3
clone size: .
V gene: TRBV18
CDR3 DNA: TGTGCCAGCTCACCACCTCTTACCTTTAGCACAGATACGCAGTATTTT
CDR3 protein: CASSPPLTFSTDTQYF

D gene: TRBD1
J gene: TRBJ1-2
clone size: .
V gene: TRBV4-2
CDR3 DNA: TGTGCCAGCAGCCAGGGTGGACAGGGCGCTAACTATGGCTACACCTTC
CDR3 protein: CASSQGGQGANYGYTF

D gene: TRBD1
J gene: TRBJ1-6
clone size: .
V gene: TRBV5-6
CDR3 DNA: TGTGCCAGCAGCTTGGGAGACAGGGAAGCTTCACCCCTCCACTTT
CDR3 protein: CASSLGDREASPLHF

D gene: .
J gene: TRBJ2-2
clone size: .
V gene: TRBV2
CDR3 DNA: TGTGCCAGCAGTAGAGACTGGAACTCCGGGGAGCTGTTTTTT
CDR3 protein: CASSRDWNSGELFF

D gene: .
J gene: TRBJ2-1
clone size: .
V gene: TRBV30
CDR3 DNA: TGTGCCTGGAGTGCCGGGGGGCGCAATGAGCAGTTCTTC
CDR3 protein: CAWSAGGRNEQFF

D gene: .
J gene: TRBJ1-5
clone size: .
V gene: TRBV20-1
CDR3 DNA: TGCAGTGCTAGTGGTACTGGGGAGGGTGATCAGCCCCAGCATTTT
CDR3 protein: CSASGTGEGDQPQHF

D gene: .
J gene: TRBJ1-5
clone size: .
V gene: TRBV20-1
CDR3 DNA: TGCAGTGCTAGAAGGGCAGTGAGTCAGCCCCAGCATTTT
CDR3 protein: CSARRAVSQPQHF

D gene: TRBD1
J gene: TRBJ2-1
clone size: .
V gene: TRBV7-9
CDR3 DNA: TGTGCCAGCAGCTTAAAAGGGACAGGGCAGACATATGAGCAGTTCTTC
CDR3 protein: CASSLKGTGQTYEQFF

D gene: TRBD1
J gene: TRBJ2-1
clone size: .
V gene: TRBV20-1
CDR3 DNA: TGCAGTGCTAGCCTAGGACAGGGAACCTACAATGAGCAGTTCTTC
CDR3 protein: CSASLGQGTYNEQFF

D gene: .
J gene: TRBJ2-7
clone size: .
V gene: TRBV12-3/TRBV12-4
CDR3 DNA: TGTGCCAGCAGGACCAACAGCTACGAGCAGTACTTC
CDR3 protein: CASRTNSYEQYF

D gene: .
J gene: TRBJ2-2
clone size: .
V gene: TRBV29-1
CDR3 DNA: TGCAGCGTTGCGTGGGACTGGTACACCGGGGAGCTGTTTTTT
CDR3 protein: CSVAWDWYTGELFF

D gene: .
J gene: TRBJ1-1
clone size: .
V gene: TRBV3-1
CDR3 DNA: TGTGCCAGCAGCCGCCTGGGGACGGCGAACACTGAAGCTTTCTTT
CDR3 protein: CASSRLGTANTEAFF

D gene: .
J gene: TRBJ2-2
clone size: .
V gene: TRBV12-3/TRBV12-4
CDR3 DNA: TGTGCCAGCAGGGACAGCGCCGGGGAGCTGTTTTTT
CDR3 protein: CASRDSAGELFF

D gene: .
J gene: TRBJ2-1
clone size: .
V gene: TRBV29-1
CDR3 DNA: TGCAGCGTTGTTGGGGTGGGAGGGGGGAATGAGCAGTTCTTC
CDR3 protein: CSVVGVGGGNEQFF

D gene: .
J gene: TRBJ2-7
clone size: .
V gene: TRBV2
CDR3 DNA: TGTGCCAGCACGGGGAGGCACGAGCAGTACTTC
CDR3 protein: CASTGRHEQYF

D gene: .
J gene: TRBJ1-1
clone size: .
V gene: TRBV20-1
CDR3 DNA: TGCAGTGCTAGGGCAGGGGTGAACACTGAAGCTTTCTTT
CDR3 protein: CSARAGVNTEAFF

D gene: .
J gene: TRBJ2-1
clone size: once
V gene: TRBV7-2
CDR3 DNA: TGTGCCAGCAGCTTACTAGGCCATGAGCAGTTCTTC
CDR3 protein: CASSLLGHEQFF

D gene: .
J gene: TRBJ1-5
clone size: few
V gene: TRBV11-1
CDR3 DNA: TGTGCCAGCAGCTTAGAGGGCAGTCAGCCCCAGCATTTT
CDR3 protein: CASSLEGSQPQHF

D gene: .
J gene: TRBJ2-7
clone size: .
V gene: TRBV20-1
CDR3 DNA: TGCAGTGCTAGAGATCCGGGGCGGGCCAGCTCCTACGAGCAGTACTTC
CDR3 protein: CSARDPGRASSYEQYF

D gene: .
J gene: TRBJ2-7
clone size: .
V gene: TRBV5-4
CDR3 DNA: TGTGCCAGCGGCAGGGACAAACAATACGAGCAGTACTTC
CDR3 protein: CASGRDKQYEQYF

D gene: TRBD2
J gene: TRBJ2-3
clone size: .
V gene: TRBV13
CDR3 DNA: TGTGCCAGCGGACCCGGACTAGCGGGTCGGGATACGCAGTATTTT
CDR3 protein: CASGPGLAGRDTQYF

D gene: TRBD1
J gene: TRBJ2-3
clone size: .
V gene: TRBV29-1
CDR3 DNA: TGCAGCGGGACAGGGGGCACAGATACGCAGTATTTT
CDR3 protein: CSGTGGTDTQYF

D gene: .
J gene: TRBJ2-5
clone size: .
V gene: TRBV6-1
CDR3 DNA: TGTGCCAGCAATCGGGGATTAACAGAGACCCAGTACTTC
CDR3 protein: CASNRGLTETQYF

D gene: .
J gene: TRBJ2-7
clone size: .
V gene: TRBV20-1
CDR3 DNA: TGCAGTGCTAAGTCGTTCTCGGCGTACGAGCAGTACTTC
CDR3 protein: CSAKSFSAYEQYF

D gene: TRBD1
J gene: TRBJ2-5
clone size: .
V gene: TRBV29-1
CDR3 DNA: TGCAGCGGACAGGGGGCTATTAAGGAGACCCAGTACTTC
CDR3 protein: CSGQGAIKETQYF

D gene: .
J gene: TRBJ2-3
clone size: few
V gene: TRBV9
CDR3 DNA: TGTGCCAGCAGCGTAGCGAGCGGGGATACGCAGTATTTT
CDR3 protein: CASSVASGDTQYF

D gene: TRBD1
J gene: TRBJ1-4
clone size: .
V gene: TRBV29-1
CDR3 DNA: TGCAGCGCCCAGGGACAGACTAATGAAAAACTGTTTTTT
CDR3 protein: CSAQGQTNEKLFF

D gene: .
J gene: TRBJ1-5
clone size: .
V gene: TRBV2
CDR3 DNA: TGTGCCAGCAATACAGGGACGGGCAATCAGCCCCAGCATTTT
CDR3 protein: CASNTGTGNQPQHF

D gene: .
J gene: TRBJ2-7
clone size: .
V gene: TRBV12-3/TRBV12-4
CDR3 DNA: TGTGCCAGCAGGATGGAGGGGGAGGGGTACGAGCAGTACTTC
CDR3 protein: CASRMEGEGYEQYF

D gene: TRBD1
J gene: TRBJ1-2
clone size: once
V gene: TRBV3-1
CDR3 DNA: TGTGCCAGCAGCCGCTCAGACAGGGGTGGCTACACCTTC
CDR3 protein: CASSRSDRGGYTF

D gene: .
J gene: TRBJ2-1
clone size: .
V gene: TRBV5-1
CDR3 DNA: TGCGCCAGCAGCTTGGACGGGACAAACTACAATGAGCAGTTCTTC
CDR3 protein: CASSLDGTNYNEQFF

D gene: .
J gene: TRBJ1-2
clone size: .
V gene: TRBV29-1
CDR3 DNA: TGCAGCGTTGACTGGGGGGAAAACTATGGCTACACCTTC
CDR3 protein: CSVDWGENYGYTF

D gene: .
J gene: TRBJ2-7
clone size: .
V gene: TRBV10-3
CDR3 DNA: TGTGCCATCAGTGAGCAGGGAGGCTACGAGCAGTACTTC
CDR3 protein: CAISEQGGYEQYF

D gene: TRBD1
J gene: TRBJ2-7
clone size: .
V gene: TRBV6-5
CDR3 DNA: TGTGCCAGCAGAGTACGAGGGACAGGACACTACGAGCAGTACTTC
CDR3 protein: CASRVRGTGHYEQYF

D gene: .
J gene: TRBJ1-1
clone size: .
V gene: TRBV20-1
CDR3 DNA: TGCAGTGCTTACTACAGGGAGAACACTGAAGCTTTCTTT
CDR3 protein: CSAYYRENTEAFF

D gene: .
J gene: TRBJ2-6
clone size: .
V gene: TRBV6-2/TRBV6-3
CDR3 DNA: TGTGCCAGCGAAGTCTCTGGGGCCAACGTCCTGACTTTC
CDR3 protein: CASEVSGANVLTF

D gene: .
J gene: TRBJ2-3
clone size: .
V gene: TRBV7-9
CDR3 DNA: TGTGCCAGCAGCTTAGTCCCGGCTAGCACAGATACGCAGTATTTT
CDR3 protein: CASSLVPASTDTQYF

D gene: TRBD1
J gene: TRBJ2-7
clone size: .
V gene: TRBV7-8
CDR3 DNA: TGTGCCAGCAGCGAGGGACAGGGTGCGGGCTACGAGCAGTACTTC
CDR3 protein: CASSEGQGAGYEQYF

D gene: TRBD2
J gene: TRBJ2-3
clone size: .
V gene: TRBV7-2
CDR3 DNA: TGTGCCAGCAGCCGTAGCGGGGGGGCCGCTTCAGATACGCAGTATTTT
CDR3 protein: CASSRSGGAASDTQYF

D gene: .
J gene: TRBJ2-3
clone size: .
V gene: TRBV3-1
CDR3 DNA: TGTGCCAGCACTGAGGGGGGGAGAACTGCAGATACGCAGTATTTT
CDR3 protein: CASTEGGRTADTQYF

D gene: .
J gene: TRBJ2-1
clone size: once
V gene: TRBV29-1
CDR3 DNA: TGCAGCGTTGGTGGTCGGGGGTGGTCCTACAATGAGCAGTTCTTC
CDR3 protein: CSVGGRGWSYNEQFF

D gene: .
J gene: TRBJ2-3
clone size: once
V gene: TRBV13
CDR3 DNA: TGTGCCAGCAGATCAGGGGATACGCAGTATTTT
CDR3 protein: CASRSGDTQYF

D gene: .
J gene: TRBJ1-6
clone size: once
V gene: TRBV5-4
CDR3 DNA: TGTGCCAGCAGCAAACTCGGTGGGGGCCAAAATTCACCCCTCCACTTT
CDR3 protein: CASSKLGGGQNSPLHF

D gene: .
J gene: TRBJ1-2
clone size: .
V gene: TRBV20-1
CDR3 DNA: TGCAGTGCTACCGGCGGAAATGGCTACACCTTC
CDR3 protein: CSATGGNGYTF